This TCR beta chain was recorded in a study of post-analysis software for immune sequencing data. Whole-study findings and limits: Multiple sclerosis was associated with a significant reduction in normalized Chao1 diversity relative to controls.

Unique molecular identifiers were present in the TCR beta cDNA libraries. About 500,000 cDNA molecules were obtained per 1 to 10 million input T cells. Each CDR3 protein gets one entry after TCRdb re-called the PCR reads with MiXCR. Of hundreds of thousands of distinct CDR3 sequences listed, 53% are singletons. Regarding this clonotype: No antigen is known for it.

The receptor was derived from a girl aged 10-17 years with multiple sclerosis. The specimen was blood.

For the CDR3, the DNA is TGCAGTGCTAGAGGTGGACTAGCGGGCACGGAGCAGTACTTC. It specifies CSARGGLAGTEQYF. V gene TRBV20-1 combines with J gene TRBJ2-7, with TRBD2 identical over 11 bases. Trimming at V came to 1 base and at J to 7 bases, leaving 6 bases not matched to a gene. CDR1 and CDR2 (germline): DFQATT, SNEGSKA (reference sequence). This CDR3 is built from 14 residues.